Following are 10 T cell receptor beta chains from one sample sequenced in a study of blood T cell repertoires in COVID-19. The table came from immunoSEQ multiplex PCR; TCRdb's copy has only in-frame clones and leaves some out. The sample includes 40,000 to 55,000 clones, more than 70% seen only once; the top ten take roughly 4.4%. The specimen sequenced was peripheral blood. These receptors were obtained from a woman in her 70s with acute or convalescent COVID-19.

The V gene is TRBV3-1 (or the pseudogene TRBV3-2), the J gene TRBJ2-5; TRBD2 aligns across 9 bases. This CDR3 is 18 amino acids long. The germline V gene has CDR1 LGHDT and CDR2 YNNKEL (reference sequence). J was trimmed by 7 bases and V by 1 base; bases with no gene match: 16. The CDR3 DNA follows: TGTGCCAGCAGCCAAGGGGTCTCGCGGGAGGGCCGGTTGGGGACCCAGTACTTC. Its translation: CASSQGVSREGRLGTQYF.

V usage is TRBV27 and J usage is TRBJ2-7; 8 bases align to TRBD1. In germline, CDR1 is MNHEY, CDR2 SMNVEV (reference sequence). V lost 5 bases to trimming and J lost 2 bases; unmatched junction nucleotides: 5. The CDR3 has 14 residues. CDR3 residues: CASSLDRGPYEQYF. The CDR3 nucleotides are TGTGCCAGCAGTCTAGACAGGGGACCCTACGAGCAGTACTTC.

This clone has only one observation. V and J are TRBV19 and TRBJ1-5, with a tentative D call TRBD1 (6 bases). This CDR3 contains 15 residues. V was cut by 6 bases and J by 5 bases, with 17 bases left in between. Germline assignment: CDR1 LNHDA and CDR2 SQIVND (reference sequence). The CDR3 here is CASRTGQSSDQPQHF. The CDR3 DNA sequence: TGTGCCAGTAGGACCGGACAGTCATCCGATCAGCCCCAGCATTTT.

This clone was seen only once. V and J are TRBV3-1 (or the pseudogene TRBV3-2) and TRBJ1-1; no clear D. V was shortened by 4 bases and J by 4 bases, with 13 bases between the two germline ends. The CDR3 covers 14 residues. Germline-derived CDR1 and CDR2 are LGHDT and YNNKEL (reference sequence). CDR3 DNA: TGTGCCAGCAGCCCGAATACACGCGGCACTGAAGCTTTCTTT. Its protein is CASSPNTRGTEAFF.

Here the CDR3 DNA reads TGTGCCAGCTCACTCAGGGGGCTGAACACTGAAGCTTTCTTT. As protein: CASSLRGLNTEAFF. V and J are TRBV18 and TRBJ1-1; 8 nucleotides align to TRBD1. J gave up 0 bases and V 4 bases, and 1 base lay outside the gene matches. The CDR3 is made up of 14 amino acids. Per germline, CDR1 KGHSH and CDR2 LQKENI.

A remark on this clone: At one boundary the junction diverges from the germline segment, which might be a read error. The J gene is TRBJ2-1, the V gene TRBV12-3 or TRBV12-4; D perhaps matches TRBD1 (6 bases). The CDR3 spans 12 residues. The chain's CDR3 is CASSLEGVGSVF. In DNA form, the CDR3 reads TGTGCCAGCAGTTTAGAGGGGGTGGGGAGTGTCTTC.

The chain recombines TRBV19 with TRBJ1-3; D unresolved. This CDR3 has 15 residues. The germline gives CDR1 LNHDA, CDR2 SQIVND (reference sequence). The V end lost 3 bases, the J end lost 0 bases, and 9 bases lay between the germline ends. In DNA form, the CDR3 reads TGTGCCAGTAGTATCGAGCGGACCTCTGGAAACACCATATATTTT. Translating it yields CASSIERTSGNTIYF.

This rearrangement joins TRBV27 to TRBJ2-2; 10 nucleotides match TRBD2. Unmatched junction bases numbered 13, after V lost 6 bases and J lost 0 bases. The CDR3 loop spans 19 amino acids. Germline assignment: CDR1 MNHEY and CDR2 SMNVEV (reference sequence). CDR3 sequence reads: CASRALGLAGVSNTGELFF. The CDR3 region has the DNA TGTGCCAGCAGGGCCCTTGGGCTAGCGGGAGTGTCGAACACCGGGGAGCTGTTTTTT.

The chain uses TRBV18 and TRBJ1-5; 10 bases are shared with TRBD1. CDR3 size: 17 residues. CDR1 KGHSH and CDR2 LQKENI come from the germline V gene. Trimming took 3 bases from V and 11 from J; bases not matched to a gene: 16. The CDR3 reads CASSPGAGQGTLAAQHF. CDR3 DNA: TGTGCCAGCTCACCGGGGGCGGGACAGGGGACTCTGGCGGCCCAGCATTTT.

This clone was seen just once. The chain has TRBV7-9 and TRBJ2-3; 10 nucleotides align to TRBD2. In germline, CDR1 is SEHNR, CDR2 FQNEAQ (reference sequence). CDR3 length: 13 residues. After removal of 11 bases from V and 4 bases from J, the junction contained 6 bases not matched to a gene. The CDR3 reads CASALAGPDTQYF. In DNA, the CDR3 is TGTGCCTCCGCACTAGCGGGACCAGATACGCAGTATTTT.